Below are 29 T cell receptor beta chains sequenced from a single sample in a study of naive and memory T cell subsets. General observations from the study: Naive repertoires, especially CD8, held a few larger clonotypes, possibly memory cells re-expressing CD45RA.

Their specific antigens are unknown. The beta constant-region primer was an equimolar mix of two oligonucleotides covering TRBC1 and TRBC2. The ligated cDNA underwent four PCR rounds using SP2 and nested alpha and beta constant-region primers. TCRdb re-derived calls from the UMI-ligation and nested PCR reads in MiXCR, one entry per CDR3 protein. The data contain about 160,000 distinct CDR3 sequences, roughly 23% of them singletons. Sequencing was carried out using naive CD4+ T cells from blood. These receptors were obtained from a human donor in good health.

The genes are TRBV5-1 and TRBJ1-1, with TRBD1 matching over 7 bases. Germline trimming cut 0 bases from V and 8 bases from J; bases unmatched to any gene: 4. Germline-derived CDR1 and CDR2 are SGHRS and YFSETQ. There are 13 residues in the CDR3. The CDR3, as DNA: TGCGCCAGCAGCTTGGGACAGGGAGCGGAAGCTTTCTTT. Residues: CASSLGQGAEAFF. Combining the CDR3 with reference TRBV5-1 and TRBJ1-1 gives the whole variable domain KAGVTQTPRYLIKTRGQQVTLSCSPISGHRSVSWYQQTPGQGLQFLFEYFSETQRNKGNFPGRFSGRQFSNSRSEMNVSTLELGDSALYLCASSLGQGAEAFFGQGTRLTVV.

The V gene is TRBV6-5, the J gene TRBJ2-5; 8 bases are shared with TRBD1. The CDR3 runs to 17 residues. Germline V gives CDR1 MNHEY, CDR2 SVGAGI. With 5 bases clipped from V and 6 bases from J, the junction kept 17 bases outside the gene matches. The CDR3 DNA is TGTGCCAGCAGTACCTTCCTTCTTGCAGGGGGCCGGAAGACCCAGTACTTC. Amino acids: CASSTFLLAGGRKTQYF.

This clonotype came up a few times. The V and J genes are TRBV29-1 and TRBJ2-7; TRBD1 matches 10 bases. The CDR3 consists of 12 residues. CDR1 and CDR2 from the germline V gene are SQVTM and ANQGSEA. The trim removed 7 bases at V and 3 bases at J, leaving 3 bases unmatched. This CDR3 is CSAGTGVYEQYF. Here the CDR3 DNA reads TGCAGCGCCGGGACAGGGGTCTACGAGCAGTACTTC.

In this sample, this clonotype turned up a few times. CDR3 amino acids: CSVSSGLNTGELFF. The DNA for the CDR3 is TGCAGCGTCAGTAGCGGACTGAACACCGGGGAGCTGTTTTTT. This chain connects TRBV29-1 to TRBJ2-2; tentative D call: TRBD2 (6 bases). Looked up from germline, CDR1 is SQVTM and CDR2 is ANQGSEA. The CDR3 sequence is 14 residues long. The V gene lost 6 bases and the J gene lost 1 base, with 12 bases spanning the gap.

This clonotype turned up a few times. The chain employs TRBV9 and TRBJ2-7; TRBD1 aligns across 9 bases. V trimming: 0 bases; J trimming: 4 bases; junction bases outside the gene matches: 2. The CDR3 runs 14 residues. Per the germline V gene, CDR1 is SGDLS and CDR2 is YYNGEE. CDR3 nucleotide sequence: TGTGCCAGCAGCGTAGCAGGACAGGGGTACGAGCAGTACTTC. This encodes CASSVAGQGYEQYF.

The chain uses TRBV7-2 and TRBJ2-6; D is ambiguous. Trimming took off 5 bases at V and 4 bases at J, with 15 bases between the two ends. This CDR3 contains 16 residues. CDR1 is SGHTA, CDR2 FQGNSA, per germline. CDR3 sequence reads: CASSRDFSSGANVLTF. CDR3 in DNA: TGTGCCAGCAGCAGGGATTTTTCGAGCGGGGCCAACGTCCTGACTTTC.

The chain carries TRBV29-1 and TRBJ2-5; 8 nucleotides line up with TRBD1. This CDR3 contains 13 residues. V gave up 5 bases and J gave up 0 bases; unmatched junction bases: 2. Germline CDR1 is SQVTM and CDR2 is ANQGSEA. CDR3 residues: CSVRQGNQETQYF. The CDR3 DNA follows: TGCAGCGTTCGACAGGGGAACCAAGAGACCCAGTACTTC.

The chain is built from TRBV25-1 and TRBJ2-1; no firm D call. This CDR3 is 14 amino acids long. V shed 3 bases and J shed 2 bases, with 8 bases lying between them. CDR1 and CDR2 (germline): MGHDK, SYGVNS. The CDR3 bases are TGTGCCAGCAGTGACCCTGGACCCTACAATGAGCAGTTCTTC. It translates to CASSDPGPYNEQFF.

This clonotype was observed many times. This chain links TRBV12-3 or TRBV12-4 with TRBJ2-7; the D is unclear. The CDR3 sequence is 11 residues long. V dropped 5 bases and J dropped 1 base, with 3 bases sitting between them. CDR3 residues: CASSDSYEQYF. The DNA for the CDR3 is TGTGCCAGCAGTGATTCCTACGAGCAGTACTTC.

Only a few counts were recorded for this clonotype. The rearrangement uses TRBV12-5 and TRBJ2-7, with no clear D. Germline V gene data show CDR1 as LGHNT and CDR2 as FRNRAP. The CDR3 spans 14 residues. Trimming cost V 0 bases and J 5 bases, with 11 bases left between them. CDR3 sequence reads: CASGLVRQFNEQYF. DNA for the CDR3: TGTGCTAGTGGTTTGGTACGGCAGTTCAACGAGCAGTACTTC.

This clonotype was seen at least ten times. The rearrangement uses TRBV29-1 and TRBJ2-2; D is ambiguous. The CDR3 loop spans 13 amino acids. Germline V lookup: CDR1 SQVTM, CDR2 ANQGSEA. Trimming took 3 bases from V and 1 from J, leaving 6 bases between them. The CDR3 region has the DNA TGCAGCGTTGACAGTGAGAACACCGGGGAGCTGTTTTTT. It codes for CSVDSENTGELFF.

In this sample, this clonotype turned up a few times. The chain is built from TRBV28 and TRBJ2-3; 10 bases align to TRBD2. Germline CDR1 is MDHEN and CDR2 is SYDVKM. With 5 bases clipped from V and 2 bases from J, the junction kept 7 bases outside the gene matches. CDR3 length: 16 amino acids. The CDR3 sequence: CASSPWTSGNTDTQYF. As DNA, the CDR3 is TGTGCCAGCAGTCCGTGGACTAGCGGAAACACAGATACGCAGTATTTT. The full variable domain, rest sourced from reference TRBV28 and TRBJ2-3, is DVKVTQSSRYLVKRTGEKVFLECVQDMDHENMFWYRQDPGLGLRLIYFSYDVKMKEKGDIPEGYSVSREKKERFSLILESASTNQTSMYLCASSPWTSGNTDTQYFGPGTRLTVL.

This clonotype showed up just a few times. The J gene is TRBJ2-2, the V gene TRBV3-1, with D possibly TRBD1 on 6 matching bases. CDR1 LGHDT and CDR2 YNNKEL come from the germline V gene (reference sequence). The CDR3 runs to 15 residues. The germline V and J ends were trimmed by 1 base and 4 bases, with 10 bases remaining between them. The DNA of the CDR3 is TGTGCCAGCAGCCAAGGCAGGGGCCCCACCGGGGAGCTGTTTTTT. It yields the protein CASSQGRGPTGELFF.

This clonotype was seen a few times. V gene TRBV5-1 combines with J gene TRBJ2-3, with 7 positions matching TRBD2. This CDR3 has 13 residues. Germline CDR1 SGHRS, CDR2 YFSETQ. V shed 7 bases and J 6 bases; nucleotides not matched to a gene: 8. The CDR3 spells CASSSSGGDTQYF. CDR3 in DNA: TGCGCCAGCTCGAGCTCCGGGGGGGATACGCAGTATTTT. Looking up the rest from reference TRBV5-1 and TRBJ2-3 gives the full variable domain: KAGVTQTPRYLIKTRGQQVTLSCSPISGHRSVSWYQQTPGQGLQFLFEYFSETQRNKGNFPGRFSGRQFSNSRSEMNVSTLELGDSALYLCASSSSGGDTQYFGPGTRLTVL.

The chain links TRBV29-1 to TRBJ2-5; no clear D. The CDR3 consists of 13 residues. CDR1 is SQVTM and CDR2 is ANQGSEA in the germline V gene. V was cut by 6 bases and J by 1 base, with 12 bases left in between. The chain's CDR3 is CSVGPGPQETQYF. The CDR3 DNA reads as TGCAGCGTAGGACCCGGGCCCCAAGAGACCCAGTACTTC.

The genes are TRBV29-1 and TRBJ2-1, with unresolved D. The CDR3 consists of 13 residues. Germline CDR1 is SQVTM and CDR2 is ANQGSEA. V shed 5 bases and J shed 6 bases, with 14 bases lying between them. CDR3 in DNA: TGCAGCGTTCAAAGTTTGGTAGGCAATGAGCAGTTCTTC. Its protein is CSVQSLVGNEQFF.

This chain links TRBV6-5 with TRBJ1-4; D is unclear. This CDR3 is 15 amino acids long. Germline V gives CDR1 MNHEY, CDR2 SVGAGI. V was shortened by 0 bases and J by 0 bases, with 5 bases between the two germline ends. The CDR3 protein is CASSYSPATNEKLFF. DNA of the CDR3: TGTGCCAGCAGTTACTCTCCAGCAACTAATGAAAAACTGTTTTTT.

The chain carries TRBV28 and TRBJ1-1; D not resolved. Germline-derived CDR1 and CDR2 are MDHEN and SYDVKM. This CDR3 region has 15 residues. The ends were cut back, 7 bases at V and 3 bases at J, with 18 bases in the middle. CDR3 coding DNA: TGTGCCAGCACTCTGTTGTATCGGAGGGACACTGAAGCTTTCTTT. Translated, it gives CASTLLYRRDTEAFF. Based on the CDR3 plus reference TRBV28 and TRBJ1-1, the full variable domain is DVKVTQSSRYLVKRTGEKVFLECVQDMDHENMFWYRQDPGLGLRLIYFSYDVKMKEKGDIPEGYSVSREKKERFSLILESASTNQTSMYLCASTLLYRRDTEAFFGQGTRLTVV.

This clonotype was counted only a few times. V usage is TRBV28 and J usage is TRBJ2-5; a weak D match, TRBD2 (6 bases). This CDR3 is 13 amino acids long. Trimming cost V 7 bases and J 4 bases, with 13 bases left between them. Looked up from germline, CDR1 is MDHEN and CDR2 is SYDVKM. The CDR3 DNA reads as TGTGCCAGCACCCGACTAGAGACAGAGACCCAGTACTTC. Amino acid sequence: CASTRLETETQYF.

The chain uses TRBV4-1 and TRBJ2-7; no definite D call. With 1 base removed from V and 3 bases from J, the gap between germline ends came to 16 bases. The CDR3 covers 16 residues. Germline V gives CDR1 MGHRA, CDR2 YSYEKL. CDR3 in DNA: TGCGCCAGCAGCCAAGTTTCCCCAGCTTTCGGCTACGAGCAGTACTTC. As protein: CASSQVSPAFGYEQYF.

This clonotype was seen more than once but under ten times. V is TRBV5-1 and J is TRBJ2-1, with a weak D call TRBD2 (5 bases). Germline V gene sequence: CDR1 SGHRS, CDR2 YFSETQ. Between the trimmed V and J ends, which lost 0 bases and 9 bases, there was a span of 10 bases. The CDR3 consists of 13 residues. CDR3 in amino acids: CASSLAVAGEQFF. CDR3 bases: TGCGCCAGCAGCTTGGCCGTGGCGGGTGAGCAGTTCTTC.

This clonotype occurred a few times. The gene calls are TRBV6-2 or TRBV6-3 and TRBJ2-7; D unclear. The CDR3 sequence is 13 residues long. V gave up 10 bases and J gave up 2 bases, with 15 bases separating them. The germline gives CDR1 MNHEY, CDR2 SVGEGT. The DNA for the CDR3 is TGTGCCACCGCGTTCAGATGGGCCTACGAGCAGTACTTC. Its protein is CATAFRWAYEQYF.

This clonotype was recorded a few times. The chain links TRBV29-1 to TRBJ1-1; 8 bases match TRBD1. Trimming at V came to 6 bases and at J to 2 bases, leaving 8 bases not matched to a gene. This CDR3 is built from 14 residues. CDR1 SQVTM and CDR2 ANQGSEA come from the germline V gene. CDR3 coding DNA: TGCAGCGTAGGCGGACAGGGCCAAAACACTGAAGCTTTCTTT. Amino acid sequence: CSVGGQGQNTEAFF.

The V gene is TRBV4-3, the J gene TRBJ1-3; no clear D gene. Germline assignment: CDR1 LGHNA and CDR2 YSLEER. Trimming removed 2 bases at V and 0 bases at J, with 11 bases between. The CDR3 loop spans 16 amino acids. As DNA, the CDR3 is TGCGCCAGCAGCCAACACAGATCCAACTCTGGAAACACCATATATTTT. Encoded protein: CASSQHRSNSGNTIYF.

This clonotype was detected only a few times. The rearrangement uses TRBV28 and TRBJ2-5; D assignment may be TRBD1 or TRBD2 (5 bases each). Germline V CDR1 and CDR2: MDHEN, SYDVKM. The CDR3 loop spans 15 amino acids. V lost 6 bases, J lost 5 bases, and 19 bases lay in between. DNA for the CDR3: TGTGCCAGCAGGGACCAGGGAGCTTGGGGGGAGACCCAGTACTTC. Translation gives CASRDQGAWGETQYF.

This clonotype was detected ten times or more. The CDR3 sequence is CSVEWGPNQPQHF. CDR3 sequence (DNA): TGCAGCGTTGAATGGGGCCCCAATCAGCCCCAGCATTTT. This chain links TRBV29-1 with TRBJ1-5; possibly TRBD1 for D (5 bases). The V gene lost 2 bases and the J gene lost 3 bases, with 8 bases spanning the gap. The V gene's germline CDR1 is SQVTM and CDR2 ANQGSEA. This CDR3 is built from 13 residues.

V is TRBV7-2 and J is TRBJ1-5, with D perhaps TRBD1 (6 bases). Trimming shortened V by 5 bases and J by 7 bases, and 15 bases separated the two germline ends. Germline V gene data show CDR1 as SGHTA and CDR2 as FQGNSA. This CDR3 region has 14 residues. CDR3 DNA: TGTGCCAGCAGCCGGGGGGGGCAAGGGCAGCCCCAGCATTTT. It specifies CASSRGGQGQPQHF.

The chain has TRBV7-6 and TRBJ1-5; D may be TRBD1 (6 bases). This CDR3 region has 13 residues. V gave up 1 base and J gave up 7 bases, with 8 bases separating them. CDR1 is SGHVS and CDR2 is FNYEAQ in the germline V gene. CDR3: CASSLGQGQPQHF. The CDR3 DNA is TGTGCCAGCAGCTTAGGTCAGGGGCAGCCCCAGCATTTT.

The chain is built from TRBV28 and TRBJ2-7; tentative D call: TRBD2 (5 bases). The germline V gene has CDR1 MDHEN and CDR2 SYDVKM. With 4 bases removed from V and 0 bases from J, the gap between germline ends came to 10 bases. The CDR3 spans 14 residues. For the CDR3, the DNA is TGTGCCAGCAGTTACGGACTGAGCTCCTACGAGCAGTACTTC. Translated: CASSYGLSSYEQYF. The full variable domain, in which reference TRBV28 and TRBJ2-7 provide the parts outside the CDR3, is DVKVTQSSRYLVKRTGEKVFLECVQDMDHENMFWYRQDPGLGLRLIYFSYDVKMKEKGDIPEGYSVSREKKERFSLILESASTNQTSMYLCASSYGLSSYEQYFGPGTRLTVT.